Below are 9 T cell receptor beta chains sequenced from a single sample in a study of blood T cell repertoires in COVID-19. Some clones are missing from TCRdb's copy, which holds only in-frame ones; the method was immunoSEQ multiplex PCR. Counted here are about 120,000 clones, around 89% occurring once; the ten biggest clones make up 3.5% to 4.5%. Source material: peripheral blood. Every receptor here comes from a woman aged 60-75 years with COVID-19, enrolled during active disease.

The chain uses TRBV10-3 and TRBJ1-5; 7 bases agree with TRBD1. CDR3 size: 16 residues. The V segment lost 10 bases and the J segment 7 bases; nucleotides outside the gene matches: 19. Germline CDR1 is ENHRY and CDR2 is SYGVKD. CDR3 sequence (DNA): TGTGCCACCAGCCAAGGGAAGCCAGGGGGGCGACAGCCCCAGCATTTT. Its protein product is CATSQGKPGGRQPQHF.

Only a few counts were recorded for this clone. This sequence joins TRBV27 and TRBJ2-1; 7 bases are shared with TRBD2. With 3 bases clipped from V and 7 bases from J, the junction kept 12 bases outside the gene matches. Germline assignment: CDR1 MNHEY and CDR2 SMNVEV (reference sequence). This CDR3 is 16 amino acids long. The CDR3 loop reads CASSFLIAGNLNEQFF. The CDR3 region has the DNA TGTGCCAGCAGTTTTTTGATAGCGGGTAATCTGAATGAGCAGTTCTTC.

This clone was recorded once. The chain couples TRBV4-2 to TRBJ2-2; perhaps TRBD1 as D (6 bases). V was clipped by 5 bases and J by 3 bases, with 13 bases between them. The length of the CDR3 is 15 residues. Germline V gene lookup returns CDR1 LGHNA and CDR2 YNFKEQ. This chain's CDR3 is CASSSQGTDTGELFF. CDR3 coding DNA: TGTGCCAGCAGCTCACAGGGTACGGACACCGGGGAGCTGTTTTTT.

The gene calls are TRBV19 and TRBJ2-5, with TRBD2 as a possible D gene (5 bases). Germline values: CDR1 LNHDA, CDR2 SQIVND (reference sequence). The CDR3 extends over 15 amino acids. Between the trimmed V and J ends, which lost 5 bases and 5 bases, there was a span of 18 bases. Here the CDR3 reads CASSFGYERGETQYF. CDR3 DNA sequence: TGTGCCAGTAGTTTCGGTTACGAGAGAGGGGAGACCCAGTACTTC.

This clone occurred once. The chain combines TRBV9 with TRBJ2-3, with D uncertain. CDR3 length: 14 amino acids. Trimming cost V 2 bases and J 4 bases, with 11 bases left between them. From germline, CDR1 is SGDLS and CDR2 YYNGEE. CDR3 nucleotide sequence: TGTGCCAGCAGCGTCTCCGTCCCCTCAGATACGCAGTATTTT. It encodes CASSVSVPSDTQYF.

The chain links TRBV9 to TRBJ1-2, with D tentatively TRBD1 (6 bases). Trimming shortened V by 0 bases and J by 6 bases, and 9 bases separated the two germline ends. Germline V gene data show CDR1 as SGDLS and CDR2 as YYNGEE. The CDR3 sequence is 13 residues long. CDR3 sequence reads: CASSVDQGHGYTF. The CDR3 DNA reads as TGTGCCAGCAGCGTAGATCAGGGGCATGGCTACACCTTC.

The genes are TRBV5-6 and TRBJ1-1; D remains ambiguous. The CDR3 runs 13 residues. The V gene lost 0 bases and the J gene lost 6 bases, with 9 bases spanning the gap. Germline V lookup: CDR1 SGHDT, CDR2 YYEEEE. CDR3 in amino acids: CASSLANGAEAFF. The CDR3 DNA reads TGTGCCAGCAGCTTGGCCAACGGAGCTGAAGCTTTCTTT.

The CDR3 reads CASSLAGPNTGELFF. As DNA, the CDR3 is TGTGCCAGCAGCTTAGCGGGGCCGAACACCGGGGAGCTGTTTTTT. The chain has TRBV7-2 and TRBJ2-2; D may be TRBD1 (5 bases). Looked up from germline, CDR1 is SGHTA and CDR2 is FQGNSA. The CDR3 runs 15 residues. V was cut by 0 bases and J by 0 bases, with 5 bases left in between. Complete variable domain (other parts from reference TRBV7-2 and TRBJ2-2): GAGVSQSPSNKVTEKGKDVELRCDPISGHTALYWYRQSLGQGLEFLIYFQGNSAPDKSGLPSDRFSAERTGGSVSTLTIQRTQQEDSAVYLCASSLAGPNTGELFFGEGSRLTVL.

The chain recombines TRBV6-2 or TRBV6-3 with TRBJ1-1; D is unresolved. CDR3 length: 17 amino acids. Germline assignment: CDR1 MNHEY and CDR2 SVGEGT. V lost 2 bases to trimming and J lost 4 bases, with 20 bases between them. The CDR3 loop is CASSYETLAQVVTEAFF. The DNA for the CDR3 is TGTGCCAGCAGTTACGAGACCTTGGCGCAGGTGGTCACTGAAGCTTTCTTT.